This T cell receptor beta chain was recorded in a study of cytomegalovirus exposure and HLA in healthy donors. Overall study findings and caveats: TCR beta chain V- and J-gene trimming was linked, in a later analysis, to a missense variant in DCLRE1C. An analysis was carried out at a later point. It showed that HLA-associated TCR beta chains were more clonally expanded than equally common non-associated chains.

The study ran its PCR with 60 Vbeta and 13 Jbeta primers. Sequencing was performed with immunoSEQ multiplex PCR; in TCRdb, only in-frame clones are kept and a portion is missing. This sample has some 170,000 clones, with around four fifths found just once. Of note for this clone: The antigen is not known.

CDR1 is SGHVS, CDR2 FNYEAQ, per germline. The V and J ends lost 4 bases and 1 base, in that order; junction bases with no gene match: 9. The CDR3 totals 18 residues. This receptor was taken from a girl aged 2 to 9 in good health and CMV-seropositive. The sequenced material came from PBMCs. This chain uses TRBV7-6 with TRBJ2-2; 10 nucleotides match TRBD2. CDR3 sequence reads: CASSSRRASGRNTGELFF. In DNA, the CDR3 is TGTGCCAGCAGCTCTCGCCGGGCTAGCGGGAGGAACACCGGGGAGCTGTTTTTT. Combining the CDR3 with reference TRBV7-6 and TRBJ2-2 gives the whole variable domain GAGVSQSPRYKVTKRGQDVALRCDPISGHVSLYWYRQALGQGPEFLTYFNYEAQQDKSGLPNDRFSAERPEGSISTLTIQRTEQRDSAMYRCASSSRRASGRNTGELFFGEGSRLTVL.